The text below deals with one T cell receptor (beta chain). Under the authors' procedure: The authors estimated nucleated cell counts from reference gene primer amplification. Measured with immunoSEQ multiplex PCR; TCRdb has only the in-frame clones, and not every one. V, J and clone size derive from that table, while D and trimming were established from the DNA sequence. The repertoire holds 250,000 to 300,000 clones, with approximately 81% as singletons. Trimming left V 7 bases short and J 5 bases short, with 14 bases between. Germline CDR1 reads KGHSH; CDR2 reads LQKENI. The CDR3 has 13 amino acids. This entry comes from a study of blood T cell repertoires in COVID-19. Study details: Italy, Spain and the United States were the sources of the convalescent and acute COVID-19 samples. T cells, B-cell-depleted T cells, or PBMCs provided the cDNA or gDNA that served as material.

Specimen: peripheral blood. This clonotype was sampled from a woman aged 60 to 75 with active or convalescent COVID-19. V is TRBV18 and J is TRBJ2-5, with D possibly being TRBD2 (7 bases). The CDR3 sequence is CASCRGALETQYF. The CDR3 nucleotides read TGTGCCAGCTGCCGGGGGGCCTTGGAGACCCAGTACTTC. Based on the CDR3 plus reference TRBV18 and TRBJ2-5, the full variable domain is NAGVMQNPRHLVRRRGQEARLRCSPMKGHSHVYWYRQLPEEGLKFMVYLQKENIIDESGMPKERFSAEFPKEGPSILRIQQVVRGDSAAYFCASCRGALETQYFGPGTRLLVL.